The sequence of this T cell receptor (beta chain) was determined in a study of cytomegalovirus exposure and HLA in healthy donors. The overall study: From donors who were HLA-typed, an early data release held about 89 million unique TCRs.

This CDR3 has 17 amino acids. Unmatched junction bases numbered 13, after V lost 4 bases and J lost 5 bases. CDR1 and CDR2 from the germline V gene are SGHVS and FNYEAQ. Overall study findings and caveats: Researchers counted around 170 TCR beta chains as cytomegalovirus-associated. Rarity held for most TCR sequences, but there were some public TCRs that occurred in many donors.

A word on this clone: What it binds is not known.

60 Vbeta and 13 Jbeta primers were used in PCR. The data were produced by immunoSEQ multiplex PCR, yet TCRdb's version contains in-frame clones alone and is incomplete. The sample consists of 130,000 to 150,000 clones, approximately 70% of them appearing once. This receptor was obtained from a woman aged 18-29 years in good health and CMV-seronegative. The chain links TRBV7-6 to TRBJ2-1, with 8 positions matching TRBD2. Input material: PBMCs. The CDR3 sequence is CASSSPLVAGSHNEQFF. The CDR3 DNA reads as TGTGCCAGCAGCTCCCCCCTAGTAGCGGGGAGCCACAATGAGCAGTTCTTC.